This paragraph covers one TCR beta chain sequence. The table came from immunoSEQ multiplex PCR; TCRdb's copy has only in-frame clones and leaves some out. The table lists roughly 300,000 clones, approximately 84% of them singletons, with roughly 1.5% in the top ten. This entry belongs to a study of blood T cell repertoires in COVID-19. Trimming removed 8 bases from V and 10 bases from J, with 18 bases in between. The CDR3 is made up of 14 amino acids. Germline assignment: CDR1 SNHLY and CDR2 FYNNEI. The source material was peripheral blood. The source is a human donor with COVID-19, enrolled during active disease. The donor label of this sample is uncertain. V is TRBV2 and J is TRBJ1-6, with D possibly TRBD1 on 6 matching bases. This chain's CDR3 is CASGGPVRGSPLHF. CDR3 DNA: TGTGCCAGCGGGGGACCCGTTAGGGGGTCACCCCTCCACTTT.